This TCR beta chain was observed in a study of T cells in women clearing cervical HPV infection. The wider study: Case blood drawn at lesion detection; control blood after infection cleared.

Findings and limits, study-wide: CIN3+ cases had significantly higher TCR repertoire richness than controls, but evenness did not differ.

Sequencing was performed with immunoSEQ multiplex PCR; in TCRdb, only in-frame clones are kept and a portion is missing. There are almost 20,000 clones in the sample, with around 3.3% held by the top ten. In regard to this clone: Antigen unknown.

Sequenced sample: blood buffy coat. The clonotype comes from a woman between 18 and 75 years old with a cervical HPV16 infection that either progressed to CIN3+ or cleared (not recorded which).

Here the CDR3 reads CAITPVARGNSPLHF. The covered CDR3 bases are TGTGCCATCACCCCTGTGGCTCGTGGTAATTCACCC. The gene calls are TRBV10-3 and TRBJ1-6; D ambiguous. The CDR3 end lies 3 residues beyond the end of the read and is filled in from the germline J gene. This CDR3 region has 15 residues. Per germline, CDR1 ENHRY and CDR2 SYGVKD. V lost 7 bases and J lost 6, with 16 bases in between.